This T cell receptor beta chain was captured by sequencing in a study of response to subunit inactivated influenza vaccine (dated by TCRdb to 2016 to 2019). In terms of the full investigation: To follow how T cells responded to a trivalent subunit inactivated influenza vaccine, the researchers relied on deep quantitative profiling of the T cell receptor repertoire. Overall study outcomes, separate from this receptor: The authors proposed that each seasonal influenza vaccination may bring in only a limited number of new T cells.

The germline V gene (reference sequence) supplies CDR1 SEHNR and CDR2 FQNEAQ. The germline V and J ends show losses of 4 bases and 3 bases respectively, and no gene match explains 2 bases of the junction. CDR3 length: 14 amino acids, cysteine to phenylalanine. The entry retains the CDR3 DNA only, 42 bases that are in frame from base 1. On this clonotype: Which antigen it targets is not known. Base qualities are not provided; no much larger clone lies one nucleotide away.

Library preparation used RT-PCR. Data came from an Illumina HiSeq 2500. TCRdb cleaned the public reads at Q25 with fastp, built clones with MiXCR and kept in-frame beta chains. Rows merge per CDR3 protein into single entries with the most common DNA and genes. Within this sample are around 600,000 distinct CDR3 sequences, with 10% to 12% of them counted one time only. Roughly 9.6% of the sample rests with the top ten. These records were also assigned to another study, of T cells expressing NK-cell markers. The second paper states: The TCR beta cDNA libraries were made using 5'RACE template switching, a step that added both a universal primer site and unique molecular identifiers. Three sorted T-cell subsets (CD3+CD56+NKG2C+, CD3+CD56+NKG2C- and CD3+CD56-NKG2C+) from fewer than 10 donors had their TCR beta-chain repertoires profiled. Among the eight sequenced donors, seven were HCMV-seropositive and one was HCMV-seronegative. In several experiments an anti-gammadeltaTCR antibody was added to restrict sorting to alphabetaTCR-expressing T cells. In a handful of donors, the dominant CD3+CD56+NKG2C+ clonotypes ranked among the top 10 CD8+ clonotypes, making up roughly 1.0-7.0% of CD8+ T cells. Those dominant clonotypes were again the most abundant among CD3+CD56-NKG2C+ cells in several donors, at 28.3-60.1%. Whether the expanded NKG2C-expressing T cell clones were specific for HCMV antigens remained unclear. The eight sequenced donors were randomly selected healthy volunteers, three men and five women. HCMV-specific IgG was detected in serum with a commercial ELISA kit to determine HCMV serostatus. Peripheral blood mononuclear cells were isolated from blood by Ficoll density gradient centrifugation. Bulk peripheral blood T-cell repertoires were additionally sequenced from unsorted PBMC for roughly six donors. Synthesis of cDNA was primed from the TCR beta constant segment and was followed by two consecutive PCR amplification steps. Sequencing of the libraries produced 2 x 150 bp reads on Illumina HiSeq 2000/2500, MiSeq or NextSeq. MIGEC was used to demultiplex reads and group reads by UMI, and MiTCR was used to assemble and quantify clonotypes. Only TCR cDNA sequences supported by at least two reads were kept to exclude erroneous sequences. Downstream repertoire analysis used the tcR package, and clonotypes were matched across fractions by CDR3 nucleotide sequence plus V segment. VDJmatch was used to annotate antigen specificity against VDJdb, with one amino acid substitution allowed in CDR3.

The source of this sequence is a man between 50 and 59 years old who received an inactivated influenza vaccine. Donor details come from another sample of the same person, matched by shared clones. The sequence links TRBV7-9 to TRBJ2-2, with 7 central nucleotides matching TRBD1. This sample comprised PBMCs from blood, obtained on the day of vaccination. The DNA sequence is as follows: TGTGCCAGCAGCTGGGGGACAGACACCGGGGAGCTGTTTTTT. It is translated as CASSWGTDTGELFF.